What follows is one TCR beta chain and its context. As yet, its antigen is unknown. The data derive from a study of shared clonotypes between healthy human individuals. None of the donors, who were healthy HIV-negative adults, had recently had acute infections or vaccinations. Trimming removed 1 base at V and 5 bases at J, with 12 bases between. The CDR3 totals 15 residues. Germline assignment: CDR1 SGHAT and CDR2 FQNNGV. Several immunoSEQ plates held equal portions of the genomic DNA taken from each subset. The table came from immunoSEQ multiplex PCR; TCRdb's copy has only in-frame clones and leaves some out. The sample lists 2 million to 2.5 million clones; approximately 96% were seen once. Regarding the study as a whole: Relative to clonotypes present in all four donors, those not shared had lower generation probabilities.

The receptor was derived from a young man in good health. The chain links TRBV11-2 to TRBJ1-5; D perhaps matches TRBD1 (6 bases). Sequencing input: naive CD4+ T cells sorted from blood. The subset here: CD45RA+ positively selected. The CDR3: CASSLGRAGDQPQHF. CDR3 nucleotide sequence: TGTGCCAGCAGCTTAGGACGGGCAGGGGATCAGCCCCAGCATTTT.